This record concerns one TCR beta chain sequence. Its specific antigen is unknown. No per-base quality is available; no much larger clone lies one base away. This specimen belongs to a study of blood T cell repertoires in COVID-19 (dated by TCRdb to about 2020). With regard to the full study: Samples from collaborators originated in the United States, Italy and Spain and spanned both the acute and convalescent phases of COVID-19. The repertoires were released in a freely available public database intended as a resource for research on the immune response to SARS-CoV-2. HLA class I and class II types, where available, came from metadata supplied by the sample provider rather than from assay-based typing. The samples were drawn from the first 160 participants of the ongoing ImmuneRACE study and from 950 to 1,500 subjects provided by 6 global collaborators. The prospective study material was composed of cDNA or gDNA derived from T cells, B-cell-depleted T cells, or PBMCs. Subjects who had been exposed to COVID-19, were actively infected with it, or had recovered from it provided the deeply sampled blood TCRbeta repertoires that made up the dataset. Sample metadata almost always included a de-identified subject ID, COVID-19 status, age in years and sex.

Spanning cysteine to phenylalanine, the CDR3 consists of 16 amino acids. Only the CDR3 DNA stays, 48 bases, in frame from base 1. CDR1 GTSNPN and CDR2 SVGIG were looked up in the germline V gene (reference sequence). Trimming leaves V shorter by 0 bases and J shorter by 2 bases, with the junction holding 8 bases beyond the gene matches. Study-wide conclusions, independent of this receptor: The quantity of clinical and demographic metadata differed by source and by participant and was supplied without curation.

Collaborating institutions collected whole blood in K2EDTA tubes following their own protocols. For TCRbeta analysis, collaborators shipped samples in one of three forms: frozen whole blood, isolated PBMCs, or DNA extracted from either of those sample types. TCRbeta CDR3 regions were amplified from genomic DNA using the immunoSEQ Assay, a bias-controlled multiplex PCR. The paper's processing steps were these. Nucleated cell counts per sample were estimated from amplification of reference gene primers within the assay. Sequence reads were collapsed and filtered to measure the absolute abundance of every unique TCRbeta CDR3 rearrangement. For each sample, productive Simpson clonality was calculated as the square root of Simpson's diversity index over productive rearrangements. The clones in this table, taken by TCRdb from immuneACCESS, are in-frame only. Not every clone is retained; where verified, under half of the shortfall comes from an unresolved V gene, and the cause of the rest is unknown. V and J calls and clone size are those listed in that table; D and trimming were worked out from the DNA. The sample table contains approximately 100,000 clones; only one count was recorded for 75% to 90% of them. The top ten constitute 16% of the sample.

The TCR comes from a woman of 80 years or more with active or convalescent COVID-19. The sample taken for sequencing was peripheral blood. This chain joins TRBV30 to TRBJ2-7; TRBD1 fits 9 bases in the junction. The encoded CDR3 is CAWSVSRTGDAYEQYF. The nucleotides read TGTGCCTGGAGTGTTTCCCGGACAGGGGACGCCTACGAGCAGTACTTC. Reference TRBV30 and TRBJ2-7 genes cover what lies past the CDR3, so the full variable domain is SQTIHQWPATLVQPVGSPLSLECTVEGTSNPNLYWYRQAAGRGLQLLFYSVGIGQISSEVPQNLSASRPQDRQFILSSKKLLLSDSGFYLCAWSVSRTGDAYEQYFGPGTRLTVT.